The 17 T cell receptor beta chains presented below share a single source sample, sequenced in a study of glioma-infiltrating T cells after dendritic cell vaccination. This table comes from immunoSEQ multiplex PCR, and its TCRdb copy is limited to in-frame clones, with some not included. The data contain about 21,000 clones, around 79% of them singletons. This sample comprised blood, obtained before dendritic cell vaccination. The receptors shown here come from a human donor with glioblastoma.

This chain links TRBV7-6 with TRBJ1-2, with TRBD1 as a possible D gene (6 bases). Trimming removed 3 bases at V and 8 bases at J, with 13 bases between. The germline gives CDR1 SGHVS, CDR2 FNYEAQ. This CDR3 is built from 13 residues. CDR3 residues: CASSFRDTAGYTF. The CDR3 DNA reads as TGTGCCAGCAGCTTCCGGGACACGGCGGGCTACACCTTC.

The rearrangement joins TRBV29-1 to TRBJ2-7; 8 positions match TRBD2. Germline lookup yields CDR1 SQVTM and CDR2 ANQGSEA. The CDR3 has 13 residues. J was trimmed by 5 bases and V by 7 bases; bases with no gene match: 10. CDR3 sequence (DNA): TGCAGCGGACGAGCGGGAGCCGGCGACGAGCAGTACTTC. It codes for CSGRAGAGDEQYF.

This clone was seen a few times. The CDR3 DNA follows: TGCGCCAGCAGTCAGGGACAGGAAGATCAGCCCCAGCATTTT. It is translated as CASSQGQEDQPQHF. The V call is TRBV23-1, the J call TRBJ1-5; TRBD1 matches 8 bases. TRBV23-1 is treated as an ORF (open reading frame) with a function not yet certain. J was trimmed by 5 bases and V by 3 bases; bases with no gene match: 3. The CDR3 totals 14 residues.

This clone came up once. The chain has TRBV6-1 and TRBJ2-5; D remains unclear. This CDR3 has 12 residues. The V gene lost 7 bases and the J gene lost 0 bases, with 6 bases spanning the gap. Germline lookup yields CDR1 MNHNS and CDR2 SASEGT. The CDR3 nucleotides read TGTGCCAGCAACCGGTACCAAGAGACCCAGTACTTC. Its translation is CASNRYQETQYF.

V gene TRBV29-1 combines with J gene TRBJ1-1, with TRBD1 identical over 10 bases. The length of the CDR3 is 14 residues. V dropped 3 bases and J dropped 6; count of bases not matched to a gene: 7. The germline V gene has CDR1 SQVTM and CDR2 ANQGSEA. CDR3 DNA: TGCAGCGTTGAGGCCGACAGGGGGCTATCTGAAGCTTTCTTT. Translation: CSVEADRGLSEAFF.

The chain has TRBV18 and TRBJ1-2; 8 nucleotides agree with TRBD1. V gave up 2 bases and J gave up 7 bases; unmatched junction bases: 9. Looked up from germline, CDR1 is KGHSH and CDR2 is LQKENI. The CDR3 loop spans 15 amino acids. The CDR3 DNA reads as TGTGCCAGCTCACCATCCGGGACAGGATGGAGTGGCTACACCTTC. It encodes CASSPSGTGWSGYTF.

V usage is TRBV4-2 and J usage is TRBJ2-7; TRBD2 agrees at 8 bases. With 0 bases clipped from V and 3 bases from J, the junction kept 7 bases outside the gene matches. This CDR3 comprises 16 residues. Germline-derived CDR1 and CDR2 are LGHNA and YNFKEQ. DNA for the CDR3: TGTGCCAGCAGCCAAGATCGGGGGGGAGGACACTACGAGCAGTACTTC. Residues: CASSQDRGGGHYEQYF.

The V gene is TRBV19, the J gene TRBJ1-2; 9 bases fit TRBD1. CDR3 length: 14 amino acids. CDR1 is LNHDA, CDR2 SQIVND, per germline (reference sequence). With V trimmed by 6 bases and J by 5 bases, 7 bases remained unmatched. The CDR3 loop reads CASRRDREEYGYTF. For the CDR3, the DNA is TGTGCCAGTAGAAGGGACAGGGAGGAATATGGCTACACCTTC.

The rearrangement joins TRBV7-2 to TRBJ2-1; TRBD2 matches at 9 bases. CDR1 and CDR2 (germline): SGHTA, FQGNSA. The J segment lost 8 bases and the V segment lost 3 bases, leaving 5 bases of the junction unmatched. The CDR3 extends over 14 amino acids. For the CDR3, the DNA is TGTGCCAGCAGCTTCCCCGGGACTAGCTATGAGCAGTTCTTC. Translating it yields CASSFPGTSYEQFF. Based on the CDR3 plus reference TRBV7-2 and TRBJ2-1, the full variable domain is GAGVSQSPSNKVTEKGKDVELRCDPISGHTALYWYRQSLGQGLEFLIYFQGNSAPDKSGLPSDRFSAERTGGSVSTLTIQRTQQEDSAVYLCASSFPGTSYEQFFGPGTRLTVL.

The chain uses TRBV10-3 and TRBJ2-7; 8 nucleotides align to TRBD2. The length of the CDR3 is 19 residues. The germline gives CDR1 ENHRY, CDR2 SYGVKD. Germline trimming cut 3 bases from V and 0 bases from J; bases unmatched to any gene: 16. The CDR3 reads CAISDGQRESPTLSYEQYF. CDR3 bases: TGTGCCATCAGTGACGGCCAGCGGGAGTCGCCTACTCTCTCCTACGAGCAGTACTTC.

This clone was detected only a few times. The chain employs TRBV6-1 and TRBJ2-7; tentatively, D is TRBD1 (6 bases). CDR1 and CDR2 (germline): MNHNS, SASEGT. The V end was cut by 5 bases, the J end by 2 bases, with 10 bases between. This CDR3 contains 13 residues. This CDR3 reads CASSRDITYEQYF. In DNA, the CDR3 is TGTGCCAGCAGTCGGGACATAACCTACGAGCAGTACTTC.

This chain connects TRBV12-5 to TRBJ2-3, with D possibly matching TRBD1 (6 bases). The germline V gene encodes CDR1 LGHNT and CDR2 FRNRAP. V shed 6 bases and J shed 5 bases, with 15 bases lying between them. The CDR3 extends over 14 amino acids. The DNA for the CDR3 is TGTGCTAGTGGCCAACTTACAGGGCAAGATACGCAGTATTTT. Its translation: CASGQLTGQDTQYF.

In DNA form, the CDR3 reads TGTGCCAGCAGTTTTAATTCGAGGTTGCCCAAACAAGAGACCCAGTACTTC. This translates into CASSFNSRLPKQETQYF. V and J are TRBV27 and TRBJ2-5; D remains unclear. This CDR3 has 17 residues. The germline CDR1 and CDR2 sequences are MNHEY and SMNVEV (reference sequence). Trimming removed 3 bases from V and 2 bases from J, with 19 bases in between.

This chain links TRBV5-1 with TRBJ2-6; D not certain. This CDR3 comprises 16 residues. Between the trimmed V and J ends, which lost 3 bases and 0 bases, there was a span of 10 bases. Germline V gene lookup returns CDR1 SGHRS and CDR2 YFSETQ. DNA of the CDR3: TGCGCCAGCAGCTATTACAGTGACTCTGGGGCCAACGTCCTGACTTTC. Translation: CASSYYSDSGANVLTF.

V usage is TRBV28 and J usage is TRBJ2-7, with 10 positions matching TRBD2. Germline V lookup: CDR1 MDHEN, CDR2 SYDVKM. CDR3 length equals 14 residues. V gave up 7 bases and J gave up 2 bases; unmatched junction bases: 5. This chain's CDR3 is CASTDSGRPYEQYF. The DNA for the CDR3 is TGTGCCAGCACCGATAGCGGGAGGCCCTACGAGCAGTACTTC.

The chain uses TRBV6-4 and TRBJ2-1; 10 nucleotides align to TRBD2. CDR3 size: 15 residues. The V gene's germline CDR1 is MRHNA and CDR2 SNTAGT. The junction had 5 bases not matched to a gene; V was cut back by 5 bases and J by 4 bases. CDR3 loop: CASSNGTSEYNEQFF. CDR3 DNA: TGTGCCAGCAGTAACGGGACTAGCGAATACAATGAGCAGTTCTTC.

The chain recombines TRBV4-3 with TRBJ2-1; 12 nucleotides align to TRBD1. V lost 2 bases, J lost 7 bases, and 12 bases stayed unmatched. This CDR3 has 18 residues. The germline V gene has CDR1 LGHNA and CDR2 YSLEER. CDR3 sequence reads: CASSQHNPGTGGRNEQFF. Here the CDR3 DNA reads TGCGCCAGCAGCCAACATAATCCCGGGACAGGGGGCAGGAATGAGCAGTTCTTC.